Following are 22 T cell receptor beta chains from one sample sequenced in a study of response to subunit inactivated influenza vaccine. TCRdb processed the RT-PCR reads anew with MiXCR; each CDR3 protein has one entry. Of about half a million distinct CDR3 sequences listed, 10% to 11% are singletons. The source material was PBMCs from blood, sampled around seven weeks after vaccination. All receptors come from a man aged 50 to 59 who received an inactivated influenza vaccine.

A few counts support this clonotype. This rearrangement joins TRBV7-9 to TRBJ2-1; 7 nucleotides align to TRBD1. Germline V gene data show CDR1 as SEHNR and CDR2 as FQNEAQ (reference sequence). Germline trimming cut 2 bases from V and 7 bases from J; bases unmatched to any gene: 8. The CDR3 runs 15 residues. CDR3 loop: CASSLRVTGSNEQFF. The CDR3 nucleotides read TGTGCCAGCAGCTTACGGGTGACAGGGTCGAATGAGCAGTTCTTC.

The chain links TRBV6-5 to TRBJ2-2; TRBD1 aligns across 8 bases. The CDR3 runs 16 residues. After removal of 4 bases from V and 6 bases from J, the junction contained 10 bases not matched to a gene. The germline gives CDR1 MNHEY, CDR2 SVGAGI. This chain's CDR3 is CASSSTGGMGSGELFF. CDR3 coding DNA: TGTGCCAGCAGTTCCACAGGGGGTATGGGTTCCGGGGAGCTGTTTTTT.

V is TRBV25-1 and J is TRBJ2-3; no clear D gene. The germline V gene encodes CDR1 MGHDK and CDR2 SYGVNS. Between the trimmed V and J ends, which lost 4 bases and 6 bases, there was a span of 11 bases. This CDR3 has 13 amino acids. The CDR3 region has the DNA TGTGCCAGCAGTGTACAGCCTTTCGATACGCAGTATTTT. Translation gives CASSVQPFDTQYF. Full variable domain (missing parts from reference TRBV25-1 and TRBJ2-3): EADIYQTPRYLVIGTGKKITLECSQTMGHDKMYWYQQDPGMELHLIHYSYGVNSTEKGDLSSESTVSRIRTEHFPLTLESARPSHTSQYLCASSVQPFDTQYFGPGTRLTVL.

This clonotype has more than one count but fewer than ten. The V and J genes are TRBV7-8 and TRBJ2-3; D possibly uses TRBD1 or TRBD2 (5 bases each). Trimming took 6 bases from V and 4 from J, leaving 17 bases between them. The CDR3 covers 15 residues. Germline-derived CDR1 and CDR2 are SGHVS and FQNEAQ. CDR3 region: CASRTGTTRADTQYF. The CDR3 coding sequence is TGTGCCAGCAGAACCGGGACCACGAGGGCAGATACGCAGTATTTT.

The CDR3: CASSDPSGRPEYF. CDR3 nucleotides: TGTGCCAGCAGTGATCCTAGCGGGAGGCCGGAGTACTTC. The V gene is TRBV12-3 or TRBV12-4, the J gene TRBJ2-7, with 11 nucleotides matching TRBD2. The CDR3 has 13 residues. With V trimmed by 5 bases and J by 11 bases, 8 bases remained unmatched.

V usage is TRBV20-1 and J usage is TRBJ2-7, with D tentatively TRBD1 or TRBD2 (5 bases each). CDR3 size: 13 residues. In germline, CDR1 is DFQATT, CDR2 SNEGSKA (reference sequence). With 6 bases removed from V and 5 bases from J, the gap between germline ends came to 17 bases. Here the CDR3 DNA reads TGCAGTGCCCCATGGGGGAGTAGGGACGAGCAGTACTTC. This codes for CSAPWGSRDEQYF.

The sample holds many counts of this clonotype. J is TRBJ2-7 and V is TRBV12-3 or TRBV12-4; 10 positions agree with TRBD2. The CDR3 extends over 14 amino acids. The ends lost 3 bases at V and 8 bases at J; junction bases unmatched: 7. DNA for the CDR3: TGTGCCAGCAGTTTCCTAGCGGGGGCTATACAGCAGTACTTC. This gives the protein CASSFLAGAIQQYF.

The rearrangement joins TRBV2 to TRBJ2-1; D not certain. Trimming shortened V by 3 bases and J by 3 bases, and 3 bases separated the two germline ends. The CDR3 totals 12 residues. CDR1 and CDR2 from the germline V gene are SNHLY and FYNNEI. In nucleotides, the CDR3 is TGTGCCAGCAGTGACTACTACAATGAGCAGTTCTTC. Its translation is CASSDYYNEQFF.

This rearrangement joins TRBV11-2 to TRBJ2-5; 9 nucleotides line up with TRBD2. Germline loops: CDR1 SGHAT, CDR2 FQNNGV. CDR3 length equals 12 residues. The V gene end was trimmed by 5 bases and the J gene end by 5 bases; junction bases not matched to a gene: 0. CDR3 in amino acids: CASSGLAETQYF. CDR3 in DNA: TGTGCCAGCAGCGGACTAGCGGAGACCCAGTACTTC. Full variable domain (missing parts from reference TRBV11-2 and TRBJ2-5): EAGVAQSPRYKIIEKRQSVAFWCNPISGHATLYWYQQILGQGPKLLIQFQNNGVVDDSQLPKDRFSAERLKGVDSTLKIQPAKLEDSAVYLCASSGLAETQYFGPGTRLLVL.

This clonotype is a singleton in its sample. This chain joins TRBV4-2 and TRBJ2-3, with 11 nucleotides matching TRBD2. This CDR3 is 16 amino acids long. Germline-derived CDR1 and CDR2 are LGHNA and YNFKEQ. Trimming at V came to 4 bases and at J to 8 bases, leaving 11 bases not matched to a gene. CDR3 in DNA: TGTGCCAGCAGCCGGCAACTAGCGGGAGATCCAGTTACGCAGTATTTT. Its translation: CASSRQLAGDPVTQYF.

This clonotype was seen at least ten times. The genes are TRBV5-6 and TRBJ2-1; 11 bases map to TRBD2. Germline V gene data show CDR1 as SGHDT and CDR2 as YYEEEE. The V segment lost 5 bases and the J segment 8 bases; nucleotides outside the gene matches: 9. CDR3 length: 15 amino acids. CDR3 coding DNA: TGTGCCAGCAGGTTAGCGGGAGGGCCATTCGATGAGCAGTTCTTC. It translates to CASRLAGGPFDEQFF.

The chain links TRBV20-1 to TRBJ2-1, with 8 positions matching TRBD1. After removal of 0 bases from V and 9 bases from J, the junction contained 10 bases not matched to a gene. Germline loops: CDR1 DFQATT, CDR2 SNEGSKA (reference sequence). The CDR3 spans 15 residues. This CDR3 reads CSARDAQGAPIEQFF. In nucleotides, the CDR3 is TGCAGTGCTAGAGATGCCCAGGGGGCCCCAATTGAGCAGTTCTTC.

DNA for the CDR3: TGTGCCAGCTCACCACCGGCAGGGAGGAGGACCGGGGAGCTGTTTTTT. Protein product: CASSPPAGRRTGELFF. This chain uses TRBV18 with TRBJ2-2; D may be TRBD2 (6 bases). Per the germline V gene, CDR1 is KGHSH and CDR2 is LQKENI. CDR3 length: 16 amino acids. With 0 bases removed from V and 5 bases from J, the gap between germline ends came to 13 bases.

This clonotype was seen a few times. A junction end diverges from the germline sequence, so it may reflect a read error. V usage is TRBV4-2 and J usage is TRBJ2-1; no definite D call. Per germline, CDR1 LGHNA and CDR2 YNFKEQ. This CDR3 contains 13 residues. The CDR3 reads CASSQISDNEQFF. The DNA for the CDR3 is TGTGCCAGCAGCCAGATCTCCGACAATGAGCAGTTCTTC.

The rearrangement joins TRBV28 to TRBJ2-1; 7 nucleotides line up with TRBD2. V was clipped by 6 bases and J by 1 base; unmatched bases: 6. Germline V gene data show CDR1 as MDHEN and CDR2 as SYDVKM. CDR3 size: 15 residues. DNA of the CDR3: TGTGCCAGCAGGCGGGACGGGGGGTCCTACAATGAGCAGTTCTTC. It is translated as CASRRDGGSYNEQFF.

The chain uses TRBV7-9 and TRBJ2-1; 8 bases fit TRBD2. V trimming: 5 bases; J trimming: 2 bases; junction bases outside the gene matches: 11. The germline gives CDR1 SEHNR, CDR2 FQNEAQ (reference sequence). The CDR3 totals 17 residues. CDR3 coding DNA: TGTGCCAGCAGCCGATACACAGCGGGGGTGACCTACAATGAGCAGTTCTTC. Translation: CASSRYTAGVTYNEQFF. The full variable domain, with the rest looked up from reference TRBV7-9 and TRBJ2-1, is DTGVSQNPRHKITKRGQNVTFRCDPISEHNRLYWYRQTLGQGPEFLTYFQNEAQLEKSRLLSDRFSAERPKGSFSTLEIQRTEQGDSAMYLCASSRYTAGVTYNEQFFGPGTRLTVL.

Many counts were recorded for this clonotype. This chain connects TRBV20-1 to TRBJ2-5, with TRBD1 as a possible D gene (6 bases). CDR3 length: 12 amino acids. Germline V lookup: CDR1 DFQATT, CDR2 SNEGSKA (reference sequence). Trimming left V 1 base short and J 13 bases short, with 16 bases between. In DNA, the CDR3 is TGCAGTGCTAGAGCATCACAGGGACACTGGTACTTC. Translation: CSARASQGHWYF.

CDR3 sequence: CASSSDQTGPTNEKLFF. Written as DNA, the CDR3 is TGTGCCAGCAGCTCGGATCAGACAGGCCCAACTAATGAAAAACTGTTTTTT. The V call is TRBV5-4, the J call TRBJ1-4, with a tentative D call TRBD1 (6 bases). CDR3 length: 17 residues. The germline V gene encodes CDR1 SGHNT and CDR2 YYREEE (reference sequence). Trimming shortened V by 3 bases and J by 0 bases, and 15 bases separated the two germline ends.

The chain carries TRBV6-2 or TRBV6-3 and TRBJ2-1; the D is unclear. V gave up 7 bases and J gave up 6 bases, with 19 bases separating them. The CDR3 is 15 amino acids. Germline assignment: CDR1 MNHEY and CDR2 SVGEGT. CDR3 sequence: CASTLDHPMINEQFF. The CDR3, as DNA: TGTGCCAGCACCCTGGACCATCCAATGATCAATGAGCAGTTCTTC.

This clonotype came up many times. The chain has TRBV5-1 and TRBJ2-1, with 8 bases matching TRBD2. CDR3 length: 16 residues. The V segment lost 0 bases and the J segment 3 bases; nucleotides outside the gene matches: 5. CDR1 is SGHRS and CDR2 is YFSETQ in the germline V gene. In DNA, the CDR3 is TGCGCCAGCAGCTTGGTAGCGGGGACTTTCTACAATGAGCAGTTCTTC. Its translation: CASSLVAGTFYNEQFF.

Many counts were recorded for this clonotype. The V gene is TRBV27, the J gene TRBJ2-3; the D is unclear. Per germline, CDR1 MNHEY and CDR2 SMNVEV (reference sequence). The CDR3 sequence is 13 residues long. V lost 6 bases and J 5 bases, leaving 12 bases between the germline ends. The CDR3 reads CASSPGLGDTQYF. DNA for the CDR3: TGTGCCAGCAGCCCCGGCCTTGGAGATACGCAGTATTTT.

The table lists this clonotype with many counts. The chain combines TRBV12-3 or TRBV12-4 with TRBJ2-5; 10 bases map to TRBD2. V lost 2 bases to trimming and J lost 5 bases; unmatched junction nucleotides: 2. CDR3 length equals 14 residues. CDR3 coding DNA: TGTGCCAGCAGTTTAACTAGCGGGGAGGAGACCCAGTACTTC. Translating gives CASSLTSGEETQYF.